This TCR beta chain was sequenced in a study of blood T cell repertoires in COVID-19 (dated by TCRdb to about 2020). With regard to the full study: The collaborator samples originated in the United States, Italy and Spain and spanned the acute and convalescent phases of COVID-19. Nearly every sample came with metadata listing a de-identified subject ID, COVID-19 status, age in years and sex. Where available, HLA class I and class II types were taken from metadata supplied by the sample provider and were not determined by assay-based typing. A freely available public database, intended as a resource for researchers studying the immune response to SARS-CoV-2, is where the repertoires were released. Subjects who had been exposed to COVID-19, were actively infected with it, or had recovered from it provided the deeply sampled blood TCRbeta repertoires that made up the dataset. The samples were drawn from the first 160 participants of the ongoing ImmuneRACE study and from over a thousand subjects provided by 6 global collaborators. The material from the prospective study consisted of cDNA or gDNA derived from T cells, B-cell-depleted T cells, or PBMCs.

Points the paper makes about the study in general: The quantity of clinical and demographic metadata differed by source and by participant and was supplied without curation.

Regarding this clone: Its target antigen remains unknown. Qualities for individual bases were not recorded, and no much larger clone is one base off.

TCRbeta CDR3 regions were amplified from genomic DNA using the immunoSEQ Assay, a bias-controlled multiplex PCR. Turning to the authors' computational methods: The number of nucleated cells in each sample was estimated from the amplification of reference gene primers within the assay. To quantify the absolute abundance of each unique TCRbeta CDR3 rearrangement, sequence reads were collapsed and filtered. For each sample, productive Simpson clonality was calculated as the square root of Simpson's diversity index across productive rearrangements. Drawn from immuneACCESS, this table holds only the in-frame rearrangements with V and J called that TCRdb kept. Clones are partly lost; checked studies trace under half to an unresolved V gene and leave the rest unexplained. Clone size and the V and J calls come from that table; the DNA yielded D and trimming. The sample table holds about 190,000 clones, of which 84% were seen once. About 3.3% of the sample belongs to the ten largest clones.

Enrolling through a virtual design, the prospective study's participants ranged in age from about 18 to 89 years and lived across around 25 United States geographic areas. Cohort assignment in the prospective study relied on participant-reported clinical history from a screening survey and a study questionnaire. A participant counted as exposed if, within 2 weeks of entering the study, that participant had been in contact with someone who had a PCR-confirmed or clinician-diagnosed COVID-19 case. Each participant in the prospective study had whole blood, serum and a nasopharyngeal or oropharyngeal swab collected by mobile phlebotomists. Prospective study participants could optionally give additional blood draws and questionnaires over an approximately 2-month period. Prospective study blood samples were shipped either frozen or at room temperature before DNA extraction. Sequencing used PBMCs or T cells enriched from blood (not recorded which). The clonotype comes from a woman aged 25 to 39 who had been exposed to COVID-19.

The DNA is as follows: TGTGCCAGCACAGGGGGCGTTTCTGGGGCCAACGTCCTGACTTTC. Its protein product is CASTGGVSGANVLTF. The sequence joins TRBV2 to TRBJ2-6; TRBD1 aligns with 8 central bases. V trim: 7 bases; J trim: 1 base; unmatched bases: 3. Per the germline V gene, SNHLY is the CDR1 and FYNNEI is the CDR2. The CDR3 covers 15 residues, taking in both the cysteine and the phenylalanine. The CDR3 DNA has 45 bases and is translated from base 1.